This TCR beta chain was captured in a study of CD8 T cells in ankylosing spondylitis. General study points: Roughly eight highly homologous variants made up a TCR beta motif that seemed to typify ankylosing spondylitis blood. Both synovial fluid and blood in reactive arthritis had previously been reported to carry some motif variants.

The authors made TCR beta libraries by quantitative 5'-RACE with molecular barcodes. TCRdb called the 5' RACE reads again in MiXCR, with one record for every CDR3 protein. The table has about 92,000 distinct CDR3 sequences, roughly 9.6% seen once. This clonotype was seen repeatedly, ten times or more. Its antigen is unidentified. Germline-derived CDR1 and CDR2 are DFQATT and SNEGSKA (reference sequence). The V gene lost 4 bases and the J gene lost 1 base, with 14 bases spanning the gap. This CDR3 region has 15 residues. Sequenced input: blood, either unsorted or a sorted T cell fraction (not recorded which). V is TRBV20-1 and J is TRBJ2-4; perhaps TRBD1 as D (5 bases). The sequence was obtained from a male donor with ankylosing spondylitis or in good health (not recorded which). The CDR3 DNA sequence: TGCAGTGCTATCAATGTGGGGCTGGCCAAAAACATTCAGTACTTC. Its translation is CSAINVGLAKNIQYF.